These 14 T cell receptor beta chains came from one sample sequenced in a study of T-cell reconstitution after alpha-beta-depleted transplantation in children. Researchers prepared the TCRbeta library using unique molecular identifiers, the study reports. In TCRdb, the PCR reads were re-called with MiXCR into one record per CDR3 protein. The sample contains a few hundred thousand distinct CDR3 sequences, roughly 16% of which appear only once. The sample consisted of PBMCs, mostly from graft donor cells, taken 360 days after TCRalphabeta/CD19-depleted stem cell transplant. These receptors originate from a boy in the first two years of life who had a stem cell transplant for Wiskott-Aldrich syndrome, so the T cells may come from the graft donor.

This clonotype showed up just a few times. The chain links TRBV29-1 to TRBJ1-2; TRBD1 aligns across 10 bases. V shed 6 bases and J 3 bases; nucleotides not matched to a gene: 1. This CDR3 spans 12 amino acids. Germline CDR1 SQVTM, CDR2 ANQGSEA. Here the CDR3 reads CSVGTGDYGYTF. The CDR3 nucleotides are TGCAGCGTCGGGACAGGGGACTATGGCTACACCTTC.

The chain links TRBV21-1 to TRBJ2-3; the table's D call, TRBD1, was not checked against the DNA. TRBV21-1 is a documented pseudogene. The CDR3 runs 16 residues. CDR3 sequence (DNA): TGTGCCAGCAGCAAAGATGCCCCACTCTTTCGAGATACGCAGTATTTT. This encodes CASSKDAPLFRDTQYF.

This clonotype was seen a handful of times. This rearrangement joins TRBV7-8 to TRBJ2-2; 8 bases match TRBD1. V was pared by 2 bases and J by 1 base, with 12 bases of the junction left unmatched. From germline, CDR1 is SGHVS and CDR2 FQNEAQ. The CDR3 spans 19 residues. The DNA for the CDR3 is TGTGCCAGCAGCTTAAGGCACCTGGGACAGGCGAAGAACACCGGGGAGCTGTTTTTT. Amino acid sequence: CASSLRHLGQAKNTGELFF.

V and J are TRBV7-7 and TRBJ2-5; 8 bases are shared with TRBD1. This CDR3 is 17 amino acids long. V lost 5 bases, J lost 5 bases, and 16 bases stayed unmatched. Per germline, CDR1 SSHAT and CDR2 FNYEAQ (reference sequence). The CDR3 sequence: CASSPGNFRGRKETQYF. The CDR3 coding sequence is TGTGCCAGCAGCCCAGGCAACTTCAGGGGGCGAAAGGAGACCCAGTACTTC.

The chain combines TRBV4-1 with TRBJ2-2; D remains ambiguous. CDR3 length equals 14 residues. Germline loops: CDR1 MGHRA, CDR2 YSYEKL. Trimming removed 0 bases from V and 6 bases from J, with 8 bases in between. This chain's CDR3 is CASSQDQRSGELFF. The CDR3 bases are TGCGCCAGCAGCCAAGATCAACGGTCCGGGGAGCTGTTTTTT.

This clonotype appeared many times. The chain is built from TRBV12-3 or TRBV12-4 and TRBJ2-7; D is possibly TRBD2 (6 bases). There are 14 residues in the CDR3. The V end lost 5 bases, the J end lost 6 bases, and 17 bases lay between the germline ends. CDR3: CASSPGVGSGEQYF. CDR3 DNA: TGTGCCAGCAGTCCGGGAGTAGGGTCGGGCGAGCAGTACTTC.

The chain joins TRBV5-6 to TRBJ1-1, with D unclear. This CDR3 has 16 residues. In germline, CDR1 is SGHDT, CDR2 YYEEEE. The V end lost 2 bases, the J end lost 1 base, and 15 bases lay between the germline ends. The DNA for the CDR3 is TGTGCCAGCAGCTTTGGGAAAACCGGGAGGAACACTGAAGCTTTCTTT. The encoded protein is CASSFGKTGRNTEAFF.

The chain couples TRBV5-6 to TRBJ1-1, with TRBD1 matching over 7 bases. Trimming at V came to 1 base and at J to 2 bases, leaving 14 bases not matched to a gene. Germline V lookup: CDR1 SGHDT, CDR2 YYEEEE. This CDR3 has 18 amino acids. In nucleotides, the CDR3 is TGTGCCAGCAGCTTGATTTTACGGCAGGGGGAAGATAACACTGAAGCTTTCTTT. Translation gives CASSLILRQGEDNTEAFF.

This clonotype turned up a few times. The CDR3 is CSVSPGQAFYEQYF. The CDR3 bases are TGCAGCGTATCCCCGGGACAGGCTTTCTACGAGCAGTACTTC. This sequence joins TRBV29-1 and TRBJ2-7; the match to TRBD1 covers 8 bases. The ends lost 6 bases at V and 3 bases at J; junction bases unmatched: 10. The CDR3 runs to 14 residues. Germline loops: CDR1 SQVTM, CDR2 ANQGSEA.

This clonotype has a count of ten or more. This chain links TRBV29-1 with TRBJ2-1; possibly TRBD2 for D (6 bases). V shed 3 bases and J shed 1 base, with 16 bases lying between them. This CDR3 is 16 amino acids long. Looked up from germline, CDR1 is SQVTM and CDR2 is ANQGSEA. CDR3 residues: CSVEVLALHSYNEQFF. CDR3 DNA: TGCAGCGTTGAGGTCCTAGCGCTACATTCCTACAATGAGCAGTTCTTC.

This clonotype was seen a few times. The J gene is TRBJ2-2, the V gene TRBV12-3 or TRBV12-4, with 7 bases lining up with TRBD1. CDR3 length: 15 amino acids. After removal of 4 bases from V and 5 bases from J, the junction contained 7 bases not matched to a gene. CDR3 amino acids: CASSSDRKGTGELFF. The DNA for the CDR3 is TGTGCCAGCAGTTCGGACAGGAAGGGGACCGGGGAGCTGTTTTTT.

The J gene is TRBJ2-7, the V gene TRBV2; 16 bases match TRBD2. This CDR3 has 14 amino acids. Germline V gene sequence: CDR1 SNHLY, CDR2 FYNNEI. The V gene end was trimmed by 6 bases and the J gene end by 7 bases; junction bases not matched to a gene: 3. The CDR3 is CASRGLAGGHEQYF. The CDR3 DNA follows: TGTGCCAGCAGGGGACTAGCGGGAGGGCATGAGCAGTACTTC.

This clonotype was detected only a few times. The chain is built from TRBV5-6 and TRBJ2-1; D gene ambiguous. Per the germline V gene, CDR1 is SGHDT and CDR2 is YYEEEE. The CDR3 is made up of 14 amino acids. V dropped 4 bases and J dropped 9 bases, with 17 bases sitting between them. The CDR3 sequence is CASSKPGPRSEQFF. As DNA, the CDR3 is TGTGCCAGCAGCAAGCCGGGCCCCAGGAGTGAGCAGTTCTTC.

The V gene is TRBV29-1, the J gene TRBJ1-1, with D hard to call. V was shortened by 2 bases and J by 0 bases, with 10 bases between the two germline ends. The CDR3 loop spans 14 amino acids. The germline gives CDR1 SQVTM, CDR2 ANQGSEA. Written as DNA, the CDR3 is TGCAGCGTTGAATTGGTCCTTATGAACACTGAAGCTTTCTTT. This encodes CSVELVLMNTEAFF.